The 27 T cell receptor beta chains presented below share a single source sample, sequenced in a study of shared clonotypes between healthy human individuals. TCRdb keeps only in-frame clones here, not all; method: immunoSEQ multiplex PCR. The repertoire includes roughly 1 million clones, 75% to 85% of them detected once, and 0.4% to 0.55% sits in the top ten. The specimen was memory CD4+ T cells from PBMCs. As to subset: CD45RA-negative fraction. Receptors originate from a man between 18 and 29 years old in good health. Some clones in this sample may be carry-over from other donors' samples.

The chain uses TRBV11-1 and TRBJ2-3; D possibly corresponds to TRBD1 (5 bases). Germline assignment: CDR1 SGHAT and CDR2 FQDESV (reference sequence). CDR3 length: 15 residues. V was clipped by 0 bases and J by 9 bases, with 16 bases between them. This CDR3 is CASSLAVGDAGTQYF. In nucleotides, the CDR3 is TGTGCCAGCAGCTTAGCGGTTGGGGATGCAGGGACGCAGTATTTT.

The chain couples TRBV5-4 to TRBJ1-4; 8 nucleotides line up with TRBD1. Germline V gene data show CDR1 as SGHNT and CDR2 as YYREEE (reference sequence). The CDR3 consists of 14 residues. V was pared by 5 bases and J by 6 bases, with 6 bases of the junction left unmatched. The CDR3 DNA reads TGTGCCAGCAGTACAGGGGGAGGCGATGAAAAACTGTTTTTT. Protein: CASSTGGGDEKLFF.

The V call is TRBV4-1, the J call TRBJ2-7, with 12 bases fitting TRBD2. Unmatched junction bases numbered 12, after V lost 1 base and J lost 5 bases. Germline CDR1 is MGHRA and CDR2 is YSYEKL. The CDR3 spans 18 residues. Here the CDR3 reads CASSQATSGSPVVHEQYF. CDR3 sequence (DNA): TGCGCCAGCAGCCAAGCGACTAGCGGGAGTCCCGTGGTCCACGAGCAGTACTTC.

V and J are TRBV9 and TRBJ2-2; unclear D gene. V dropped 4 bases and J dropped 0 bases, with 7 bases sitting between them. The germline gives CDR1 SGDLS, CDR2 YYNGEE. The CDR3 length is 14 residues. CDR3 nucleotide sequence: TGTGCCAGCAGCCCGATCTCGAACACCGGGGAGCTGTTTTTT. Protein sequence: CASSPISNTGELFF.

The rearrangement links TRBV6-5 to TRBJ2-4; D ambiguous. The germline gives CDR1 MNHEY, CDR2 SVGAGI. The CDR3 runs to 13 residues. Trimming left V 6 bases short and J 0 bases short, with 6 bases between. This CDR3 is CASRDQAKNIQYF. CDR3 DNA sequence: TGTGCCAGCAGGGACCAAGCCAAAAACATTCAGTACTTC.

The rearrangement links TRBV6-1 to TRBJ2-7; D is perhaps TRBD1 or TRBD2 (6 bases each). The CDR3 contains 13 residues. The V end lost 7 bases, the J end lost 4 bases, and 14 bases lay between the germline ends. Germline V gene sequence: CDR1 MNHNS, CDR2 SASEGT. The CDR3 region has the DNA TGTGCCAGCATCCCGGGGGCGGTATACGAGCAGTACTTC. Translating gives CASIPGAVYEQYF.

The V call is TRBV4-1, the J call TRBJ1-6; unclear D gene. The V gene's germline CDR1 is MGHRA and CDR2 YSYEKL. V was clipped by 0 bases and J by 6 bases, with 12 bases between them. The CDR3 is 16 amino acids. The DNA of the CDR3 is TGCGCCAGCAGCCAAGATCTCATTTTTCTTAATTCACCCCTCCACTTT. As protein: CASSQDLIFLNSPLHF.

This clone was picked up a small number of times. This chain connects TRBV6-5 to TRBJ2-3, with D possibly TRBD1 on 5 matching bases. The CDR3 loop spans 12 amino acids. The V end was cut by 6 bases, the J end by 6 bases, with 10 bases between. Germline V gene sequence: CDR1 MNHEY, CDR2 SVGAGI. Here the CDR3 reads CASRDYRDTQYF. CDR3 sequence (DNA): TGTGCCAGCAGGGATTACAGGGATACGCAGTATTTT.

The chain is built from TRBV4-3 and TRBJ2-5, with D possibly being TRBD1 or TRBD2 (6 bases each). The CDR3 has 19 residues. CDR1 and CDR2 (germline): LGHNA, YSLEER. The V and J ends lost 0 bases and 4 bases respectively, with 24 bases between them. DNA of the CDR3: TGCGCCAGCAGCCAAGATCTGGGGGGCTCGGAGGGTGTGGGAGAGACCCAGTACTTC. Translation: CASSQDLGGSEGVGETQYF.

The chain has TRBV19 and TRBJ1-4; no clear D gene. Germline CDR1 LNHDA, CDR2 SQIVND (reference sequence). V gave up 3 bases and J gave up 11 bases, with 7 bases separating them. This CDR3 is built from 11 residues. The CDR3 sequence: CASSIEGKLFF. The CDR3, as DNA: TGTGCCAGTAGTATCGAAGGGAAACTGTTTTTT.

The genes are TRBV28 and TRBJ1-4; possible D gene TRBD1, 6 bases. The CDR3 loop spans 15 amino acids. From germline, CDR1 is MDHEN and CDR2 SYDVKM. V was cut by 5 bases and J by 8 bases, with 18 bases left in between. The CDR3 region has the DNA TGTGCCAGCAGTCCAAGGGGGTCCTGGGGCGAAAAACTGTTTTTT. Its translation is CASSPRGSWGEKLFF.

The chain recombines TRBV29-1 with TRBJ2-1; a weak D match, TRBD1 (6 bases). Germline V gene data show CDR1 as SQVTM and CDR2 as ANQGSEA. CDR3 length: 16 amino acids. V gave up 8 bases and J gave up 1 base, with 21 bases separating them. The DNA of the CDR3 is TGCAGCCCTAAGGGGGAGCTAGCTATATCCTACAATGAGCAGTTCTTC. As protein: CSPKGELAISYNEQFF.

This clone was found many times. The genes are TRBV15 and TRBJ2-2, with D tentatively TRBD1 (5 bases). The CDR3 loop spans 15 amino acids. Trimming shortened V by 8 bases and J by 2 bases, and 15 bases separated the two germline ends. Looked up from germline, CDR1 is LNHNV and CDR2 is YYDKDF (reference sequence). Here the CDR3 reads CATRRGILNTGELFF. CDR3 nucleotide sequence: TGTGCCACCCGAAGGGGAATATTAAACACCGGGGAGCTGTTTTTT.

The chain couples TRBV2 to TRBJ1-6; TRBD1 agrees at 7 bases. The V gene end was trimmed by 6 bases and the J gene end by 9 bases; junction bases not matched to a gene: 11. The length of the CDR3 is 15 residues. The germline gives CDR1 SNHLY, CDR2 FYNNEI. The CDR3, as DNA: TGTGCCAGCAGAGTTACCGGGACAGAGGGTTCACCCCTCCACTTT. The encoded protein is CASRVTGTEGSPLHF. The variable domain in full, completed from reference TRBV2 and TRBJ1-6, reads EPEVTQTPSHQVTQMGQEVILRCVPISNHLYFYWYRQILGQKVEFLVSFYNNEISEKSEIFDDQFSVERPDGSNFTLKIRSTKLEDSAMYFCASRVTGTEGSPLHFGNGTRLTVT.

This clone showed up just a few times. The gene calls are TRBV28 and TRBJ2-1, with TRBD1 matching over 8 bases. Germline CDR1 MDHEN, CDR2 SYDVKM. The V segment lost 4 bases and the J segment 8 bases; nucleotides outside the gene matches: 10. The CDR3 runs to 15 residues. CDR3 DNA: TGTGCCAGCAGTTCCCAGGGGGCGCCCATCCATGAGCAGTTCTTC. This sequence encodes CASSSQGAPIHEQFF.

The CDR3 loop is CASRFTSGANTGELFF. CDR3 nucleotides: TGTGCCAGCAGGTTTACTAGCGGGGCCAACACCGGGGAGCTGTTTTTT. V and J are TRBV11-3 and TRBJ2-2; 10 bases line up with TRBD2. J lost 2 bases, V lost 6 bases, and 6 bases had no gene match. Germline V gene sequence: CDR1 SGHNT, CDR2 YENEEA. The CDR3 is 16 residues long.

The CDR3 DNA is TGCAGCGTTGAAGAGCAAGCCAAAAACATTCAGTACTTC. Its protein is CSVEEQAKNIQYF. V and J are TRBV29-1 and TRBJ2-4; D is undetermined. CDR3 length: 13 residues. The germline V gene encodes CDR1 SQVTM and CDR2 ANQGSEA. V was pared by 0 bases and J by 0 bases, with 3 bases between.

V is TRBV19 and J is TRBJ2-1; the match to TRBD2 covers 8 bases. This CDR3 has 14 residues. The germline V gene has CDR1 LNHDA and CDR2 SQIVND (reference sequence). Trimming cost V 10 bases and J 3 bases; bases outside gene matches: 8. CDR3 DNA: TGTGCCACTTTGGGGCTAGCGGGCTACAATGAGCAGTTCTTC. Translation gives CATLGLAGYNEQFF. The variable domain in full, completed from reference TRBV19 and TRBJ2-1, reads DGGITQSPKYLFRKEGQNVTLSCEQNLNHDAMYWYRQDPGQGLRLIYYSQIVNDFQKGDIAEGYSVSREKKESFPLTVTSAQKNPTAFYLCATLGLAGYNEQFFGPGTRLTVL.

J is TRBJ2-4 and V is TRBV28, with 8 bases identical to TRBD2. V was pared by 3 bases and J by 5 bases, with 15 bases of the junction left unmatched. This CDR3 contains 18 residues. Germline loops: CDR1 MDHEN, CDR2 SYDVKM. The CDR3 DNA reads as TGTGCCAGCAGTTTTTTTAGTATAAGCGGGAGTGTCCAAAACATTCAGTACTTC. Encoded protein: CASSFFSISGSVQNIQYF. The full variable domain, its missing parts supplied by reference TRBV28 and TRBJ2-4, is DVKVTQSSRYLVKRTGEKVFLECVQDMDHENMFWYRQDPGLGLRLIYFSYDVKMKEKGDIPEGYSVSREKKERFSLILESASTNQTSMYLCASSFFSISGSVQNIQYFGAGTRLSVL.

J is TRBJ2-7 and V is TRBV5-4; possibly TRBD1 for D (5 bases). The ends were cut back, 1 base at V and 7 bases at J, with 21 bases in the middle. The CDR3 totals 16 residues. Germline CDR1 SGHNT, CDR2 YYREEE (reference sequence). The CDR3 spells CASSLKSQKPGREQYF. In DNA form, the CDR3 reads TGTGCCAGCAGCTTGAAGTCCCAAAAGCCAGGGCGTGAGCAGTACTTC.

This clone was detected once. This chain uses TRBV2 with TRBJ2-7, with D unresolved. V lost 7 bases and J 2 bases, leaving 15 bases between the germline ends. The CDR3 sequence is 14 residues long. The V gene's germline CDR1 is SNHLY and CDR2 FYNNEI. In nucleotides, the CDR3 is TGTGCCAGCAAATCCGACGGACGAACCTACGAGCAGTACTTC. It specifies CASKSDGRTYEQYF.

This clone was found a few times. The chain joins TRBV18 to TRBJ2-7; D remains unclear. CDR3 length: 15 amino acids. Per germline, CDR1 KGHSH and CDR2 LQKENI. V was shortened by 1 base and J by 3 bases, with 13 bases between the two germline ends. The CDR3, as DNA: TGTGCCAGCTCACCACAAGGGCTCCATCTCTACGAGCAGTACTTC. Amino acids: CASSPQGLHLYEQYF. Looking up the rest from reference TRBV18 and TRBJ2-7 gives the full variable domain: NAGVMQNPRHLVRRRGQEARLRCSPMKGHSHVYWYRQLPEEGLKFMVYLQKENIIDESGMPKERFSAEFPKEGPSILRIQQVVRGDSAAYFCASSPQGLHLYEQYFGPGTRLTVT.

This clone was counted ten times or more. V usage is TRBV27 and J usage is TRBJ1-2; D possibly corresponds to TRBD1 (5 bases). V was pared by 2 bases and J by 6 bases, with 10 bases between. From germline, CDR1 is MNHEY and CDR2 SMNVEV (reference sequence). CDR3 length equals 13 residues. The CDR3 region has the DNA TGTGCCAGCAGTTTAGAGGCAGGGCATGGCTACACCTTC. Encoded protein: CASSLEAGHGYTF.

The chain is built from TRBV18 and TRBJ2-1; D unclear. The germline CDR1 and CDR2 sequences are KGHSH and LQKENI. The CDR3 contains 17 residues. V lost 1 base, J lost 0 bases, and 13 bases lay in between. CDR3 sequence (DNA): TGTGCCAGCTCACCACAGGGTATTCCGAGCTCCTACAATGAGCAGTTCTTC. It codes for CASSPQGIPSSYNEQFF.

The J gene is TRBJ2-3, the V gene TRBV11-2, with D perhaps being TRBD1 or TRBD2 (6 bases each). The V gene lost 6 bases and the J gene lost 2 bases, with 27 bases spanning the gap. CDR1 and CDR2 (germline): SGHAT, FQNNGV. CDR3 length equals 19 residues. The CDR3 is CASRALGGKTGRNTDTQYF. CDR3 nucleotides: TGTGCCAGCAGAGCTCTAGGGGGGAAAACAGGCAGAAACACAGATACGCAGTATTTT.

DNA for the CDR3: TGTGCCAGCAGTGGTACTCTGGGAATCTACGAGCAGTACTTC. This codes for CASSGTLGIYEQYF. The chain carries TRBV2 and TRBJ2-7; D unresolved. V lost 4 bases, J lost 3 bases, and 13 bases lay in between. CDR3 length: 14 amino acids. Germline V gene lookup returns CDR1 SNHLY and CDR2 FYNNEI.

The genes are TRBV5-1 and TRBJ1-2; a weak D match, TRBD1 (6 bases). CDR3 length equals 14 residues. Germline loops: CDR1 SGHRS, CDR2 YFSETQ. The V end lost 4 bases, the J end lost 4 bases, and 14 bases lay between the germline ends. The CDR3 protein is CASSPGGLGYGYTF. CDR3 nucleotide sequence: TGCGCCAGCAGCCCCGGGGGGCTAGGCTATGGCTACACCTTC.